The 23 T cell receptor beta chains below all came from one sample that was sequenced in a study of shared clonotypes between healthy human individuals. Naive CD8 populations comprised CD45RO-negative cells positively selected for CCR7, excluding terminally differentiated effector memory CD45RA+ cells. TCRdb's copy holds only in-frame clones and misses some; the assay was immunoSEQ multiplex PCR. The table includes millions of clones, over 85% detected once. The source material was naive CD8+ T cells sorted from blood. The receptor set was obtained from a man aged 18 to 29 in good health.

The chain recombines TRBV27 with TRBJ1-6; 9 bases match TRBD1. V was clipped by 11 bases and J by 7 bases; unmatched bases: 6. Germline assignment: CDR1 MNHEY and CDR2 SMNVEV (reference sequence). This CDR3 comprises 13 residues. The chain's CDR3 is CACAGQGNSPLHF. The DNA of the CDR3 is TGTGCCTGCGCGGGACAGGGAAATTCACCCCTCCACTTT.

The chain has TRBV29-1 and TRBJ1-2, with 7 bases identical to TRBD1. V lost 7 bases and J lost 4; bases outside the gene matches: 9. CDR3 length: 13 residues. Germline V gene data show CDR1 as SQVTM and CDR2 as ANQGSEA. The CDR3 region has the DNA TGCAGCGCCGCCCGGGACAGCACCTATGGCTACACCTTC. Amino acids: CSAARDSTYGYTF.

As concerns this clone: The same CDR3 arises from other DNA sequences in this sample as well. The CDR3 sequence is CASSWGQNTGELFF. The CDR3 region has the DNA TGTGCCAGCAGCTGGGGACAGAACACCGGGGAGCTGTTTTTT. J is TRBJ2-2 and V is TRBV6-5; a weak D match, TRBD1 (6 bases). This CDR3 spans 14 amino acids. Germline V gives CDR1 MNHEY, CDR2 SVGAGI. The ends were cut back, 6 bases at V and 1 base at J, with 9 bases in the middle.

The J gene is TRBJ2-1, the V gene TRBV7-9; weak D call: TRBD1 (5 bases). V was clipped by 1 base and J by 5 bases, with 9 bases between them. The CDR3 sequence is 14 residues long. CDR1 and CDR2 (germline): SEHNR, FQNEAQ (reference sequence). CDR3 amino acids: CASSLVEGDNEQFF. In nucleotides, the CDR3 is TGTGCCAGCAGCTTAGTTGAAGGGGACAATGAGCAGTTCTTC.

This clone was observed a single time. The chain combines TRBV6-6 with TRBJ2-2, with D unresolved. The V and J ends lost 5 bases and 6 bases respectively, with 16 bases between them. This CDR3 spans 15 amino acids. Germline-derived CDR1 and CDR2 are MNHNY and SVGAGI (reference sequence). The CDR3 nucleotides are TGTGCCAGCAGTCTCGAAGGAGCGCCTTCCGGGGAGCTGTTTTTT. Translating it yields CASSLEGAPSGELFF.

The V call is TRBV10-1, the J call TRBJ1-1; D is unclear. CDR1 is WNHNN and CDR2 is SYGVQD in the germline V gene (reference sequence). The CDR3 contains 13 residues. V lost 4 bases and J lost 2, with 8 bases in between. CDR3 bases: TGCGCCAGCAGTGTGTGGCCTAACACTGAAGCTTTCTTT. It translates to CASSVWPNTEAFF.

The chain is built from TRBV29-1 and TRBJ1-2; D is perhaps TRBD1 (6 bases). Trimming took 6 bases from V and 0 from J, leaving 14 bases between them. CDR3 size: 14 residues. The V gene's germline CDR1 is SQVTM and CDR2 ANQGSEA. CDR3 nucleotides: TGCAGCGTAGCTGACAGGCAAGCTAACTATGGCTACACCTTC. Amino acids: CSVADRQANYGYTF.

V is TRBV5-5 and J is TRBJ2-7; the D is unclear. Trimming shortened V by 0 bases and J by 3 bases, and 10 bases separated the two germline ends. The CDR3 totals 14 residues. Looked up from germline, CDR1 is SGHKS and CDR2 is YYEKEE (reference sequence). This CDR3 reads CASSLAASDYEQYF. The CDR3 bases are TGTGCCAGCAGCTTGGCGGCGTCTGACTACGAGCAGTACTTC.

V usage is TRBV5-1 and J usage is TRBJ2-7; 10 nucleotides agree with TRBD1. The CDR3 spans 14 residues. With V trimmed by 3 bases and J by 6 bases, 6 bases remained unmatched. Germline V lookup: CDR1 SGHRS, CDR2 YFSETQ. The CDR3 coding sequence is TGCGCCAGCAGCTACGGGACAGGGGACGTCGAGCAGTACTTC. Its protein product is CASSYGTGDVEQYF. Full variable domain (remainder filled in from reference TRBV5-1 and TRBJ2-7): KAGVTQTPRYLIKTRGQQVTLSCSPISGHRSVSWYQQTPGQGLQFLFEYFSETQRNKGNFPGRFSGRQFSNSRSEMNVSTLELGDSALYLCASSYGTGDVEQYFGPGTRLTVT.

This chain joins TRBV7-9 and TRBJ1-4; TRBD1 matches 7 bases. This CDR3 contains 16 residues. With 4 bases clipped from V and 4 bases from J, the junction kept 9 bases outside the gene matches. Germline values: CDR1 SEHNR, CDR2 FQNEAQ (reference sequence). CDR3 bases: TGTGCCAGCAGCTATTTCACAGGGGACCGTAATGAAAAACTGTTTTTT. Its protein product is CASSYFTGDRNEKLFF.

V usage is TRBV27 and J usage is TRBJ2-3; D may be TRBD1 (6 bases). V gave up 7 bases and J gave up 0 bases, with 17 bases separating them. Germline CDR1 is MNHEY and CDR2 is SMNVEV (reference sequence). This CDR3 contains 16 residues. The CDR3 region is CASNPRGGSSTDTQYF. The DNA of the CDR3 is TGTGCCAGCAACCCCCGAGGGGGTTCGAGCACAGATACGCAGTATTTT.

This clone was counted a few times. Additional DNA sequences in this sample encode the identical CDR3. V is TRBV4-1 and J is TRBJ2-7; a possible D gene is TRBD1 (5 bases). This CDR3 spans 12 amino acids. Germline-derived CDR1 and CDR2 are MGHRA and YSYEKL. Between the trimmed V and J ends, which lost 1 base and 5 bases, there was a span of 6 bases. The CDR3 nucleotides are TGCGCCAGCAGCCAAGTAGGGGACGAGCAGTACTTC. This sequence encodes CASSQVGDEQYF.

This clone was observed a few times. The chain recombines TRBV11-3 with TRBJ2-7, with D tentatively TRBD2 (5 bases). The CDR3 runs to 13 residues. V was trimmed by 0 bases and J by 5 bases, leaving 8 bases between them. CDR1 and CDR2 from the germline V gene are SGHNT and YENEEA. CDR3 sequence: CASSLDTRDEQYF. The CDR3 DNA reads as TGTGCCAGCAGCTTAGATACTAGAGACGAGCAGTACTTC.

This chain uses TRBV6-5 with TRBJ2-7; D might be TRBD1 (6 bases). V dropped 0 bases and J dropped 2 bases, with 14 bases sitting between them. The CDR3 is 16 amino acids. Germline CDR1 and CDR2: MNHEY and SVGAGI. The CDR3: CASSYSTGQQAYEQYF. DNA of the CDR3: TGTGCCAGCAGTTACTCGACGGGACAACAAGCCTACGAGCAGTACTTC.

The sample holds a few counts of this clone. V usage is TRBV14 and J usage is TRBJ1-6; no clear D gene. The CDR3 extends over 13 amino acids. V was pared by 2 bases and J by 8 bases, with 7 bases between. Germline CDR1 SGHDN, CDR2 FVKESK. CDR3 nucleotides: TGTGCCAGCAGCCAAACTTTAGATTCACCCCTCCACTTT. This encodes CASSQTLDSPLHF.

V is TRBV11-2 and J is TRBJ1-2, with TRBD1 matching 11 bases. V shed 4 bases, J shed 4 bases, and the junction held 8 bases outside the gene matches. The CDR3 extends over 16 amino acids. Germline CDR1 and CDR2: SGHAT and FQNNGV. This CDR3 reads CASSYGQGAPFYGYTF. The CDR3 nucleotides read TGTGCCAGCAGCTACGGACAGGGGGCCCCCTTCTATGGCTACACCTTC.

This chain uses TRBV7-9 with TRBJ2-7, with D hard to call. The germline V gene encodes CDR1 SEHNR and CDR2 FQNEAQ (reference sequence). This CDR3 has 14 amino acids. The ends were cut back, 6 bases at V and 6 bases at J, with 18 bases in the middle. Here the CDR3 DNA reads TGTGCCAGCAGTCTAGGCTCAGTTGAAAGCGAGCAGTACTTC. Translating it yields CASSLGSVESEQYF.

This chain joins TRBV27 and TRBJ2-2; 12 bases line up with TRBD2. V was clipped by 9 bases and J by 6 bases; unmatched bases: 5. CDR1 is MNHEY and CDR2 is SMNVEV in the germline V gene (reference sequence). The CDR3 consists of 14 residues. The chain's CDR3 is CASRLAGAPGELFF. In DNA form, the CDR3 reads TGTGCCAGTCGACTAGCGGGAGCCCCCGGGGAGCTGTTTTTT.

The genes are TRBV21-1 and TRBJ1-2. TRBV21-1 is an annotated pseudogene. This CDR3 region has 11 residues. CDR3 sequence reads: CASRITYGYTF. The CDR3 DNA is TGTGCCAGCAGGATAACTTATGGCTACACCTTC.

The genes are TRBV27 and TRBJ2-1, with no clear D. Trimming pared 7 bases from V and 0 bases from J, leaving 13 bases between. The CDR3 contains 15 residues. In germline, CDR1 is MNHEY, CDR2 SMNVEV (reference sequence). The CDR3 is CASMSPESSYNEQFF. DNA for the CDR3: TGTGCCAGCATGAGTCCGGAGAGCTCCTACAATGAGCAGTTCTTC.

The V call is TRBV28, the J call TRBJ2-7; possibly TRBD2 for D (5 bases). V gave up 5 bases and J gave up 1 base, with 24 bases separating them. There are 18 residues in the CDR3. The germline V gene encodes CDR1 MDHEN and CDR2 SYDVKM. DNA for the CDR3: TGTGCCAGCAGTCCGCAGACACTTGAACGGGATATTTCCTACGAGCAGTACTTC. Translated: CASSPQTLERDISYEQYF.

V and J are TRBV2 and TRBJ2-7, with TRBD1 matching 10 bases. Per germline, CDR1 SNHLY and CDR2 FYNNEI. V was pared by 6 bases and J by 3 bases, with 5 bases of the junction left unmatched. This CDR3 comprises 14 residues. This CDR3 reads CASRGDRGLYEQYF. DNA for the CDR3: TGTGCCAGCAGGGGGGACAGGGGTCTCTACGAGCAGTACTTC.

V usage is TRBV5-8 and J usage is TRBJ2-3; a weak D match, TRBD2 (6 bases). V lost 9 bases and J lost 4, with 15 bases in between. Germline loops: CDR1 SGHTS, CDR2 YDEGEE. This CDR3 is 13 amino acids long. The CDR3 spells CATLWAGPDTQYF. Written as DNA, the CDR3 is TGTGCCACCTTATGGGCGGGACCAGATACGCAGTATTTT.